The sequence of this T cell receptor (beta chain) was determined in a study of blood T cell repertoires in COVID-19. Study details: The study drew acute and convalescent COVID-19 samples from the United States, Italy and Spain.

Some clones are missing from TCRdb's copy, which holds only in-frame ones; the method was immunoSEQ multiplex PCR. This sample carries more than 95,000 clones, 85% to 90% of them seen once, and the ten largest clones take approximately 15%. This CDR3 is built from 16 residues. V trimming: 0 bases; J trimming: 5 bases; junction bases outside the gene matches: 9. Germline V gene sequence: CDR1 LNHNV, CDR2 YYDKDF (reference sequence). The receptor was derived from a man aged 50 to 60 with acute or convalescent COVID-19. This chain joins TRBV15 and TRBJ2-5, with TRBD1 identical over 7 bases. The sequenced material came from peripheral blood. The CDR3 DNA is TGTGCCACCAGCAGAGATCCTGGACAGGCCAGTGAGACCCAGTACTTC. Translation: CATSRDPGQASETQYF.